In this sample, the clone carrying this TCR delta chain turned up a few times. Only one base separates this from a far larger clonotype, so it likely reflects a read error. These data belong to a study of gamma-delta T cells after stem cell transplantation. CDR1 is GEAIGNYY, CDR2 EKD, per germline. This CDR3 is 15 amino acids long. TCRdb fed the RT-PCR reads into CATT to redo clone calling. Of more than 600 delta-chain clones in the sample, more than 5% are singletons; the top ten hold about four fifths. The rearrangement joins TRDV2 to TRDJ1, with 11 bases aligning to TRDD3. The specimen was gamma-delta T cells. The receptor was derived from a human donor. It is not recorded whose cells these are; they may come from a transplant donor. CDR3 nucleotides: TGTGCCTGTGGCACCGTGGGGGATACGAACGATAAACTCATCTTT. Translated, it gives CACGTVGDTNDKLIF.